These 19 T cell receptor beta chains were sequenced from one sample in a study of vaccination and CD4 T cells after COVID-19 (dated by TCRdb to between 2021 and 2024). No antigen has been assigned to these receptors. The receptor library was made with PCR. Sequencing took place on an Illumina iSeq 100. DNA from cultured CD4+ T cells underwent TCR sequencing with the Oncomine TCR Beta short-read assay at the Johns Hopkins FTIC core. TCRdb reprocessed the public reads (quality trimming at Q25 with fastp, clone calling with MiXCR) and kept in-frame beta chains. Each CDR3 protein gets just one entry, which takes the most common genes and DNA from the rows behind it. The table for this sample lists more than 8,000 distinct CDR3 sequences; approximately 30% of them were counted only once. Around 16% of the sample is in the top ten clones. What the treatment or condition label conveys for this sample: approximately 10-day PBMC culture with coronavirus spike peptide pools or control peptides (ViraFEST assay).

The sample here was CD4+ T cells from blood, cultured in vitro, taken after SARS-CoV-2 vaccination. Receptor source: a human donor who had recovered from COVID-19.

The chain has TRBV4-3 and TRBJ2-7; a weak D match, TRBD2 (6 bases). V gave up 0 bases and J gave up 4 bases, with 16 bases separating them. This CDR3 is built from 16 residues. Per the germline V gene, CDR1 is LGHNA and CDR2 is YSLEER. Written as DNA, the CDR3 is TGCGCCAGCAGCCAAGATCTCAGGGACTCTAAATACGAGCAGTACTTC. This sequence encodes CASSQDLRDSKYEQYF.

The J gene is TRBJ1-1, the V gene TRBV7-2; 7 bases line up with TRBD1. The length of the CDR3 is 15 residues. Germline trimming cut 5 bases from V and 6 bases from J; bases unmatched to any gene: 12. The germline V gene encodes CDR1 SGHTA and CDR2 FQGNSA. DNA for the CDR3: TGTGCCAGCAGCCGGCAGACAGGGTTGAGAGCTGAAGCTTTCTTT. Its protein product is CASSRQTGLRAEAFF.

V and J are TRBV28 and TRBJ2-3; maybe TRBD2 (5 bases). Germline V gives CDR1 MDHEN, CDR2 SYDVKM. The CDR3 extends over 19 amino acids. The V gene lost 2 bases and the J gene lost 0 bases, with 21 bases spanning the gap. The CDR3 bases are TGTGCCAGCAGTTTACTCCCGGATAACCTGCGGGTTAGCACAGATACGCAGTATTTT. Encoded protein: CASSLLPDNLRVSTDTQYF.

The V gene is TRBV24-1, the J gene TRBJ2-1; 10 bases fit TRBD2. J gave up 10 bases and V 4 bases, and 3 bases lay outside the gene matches. This CDR3 region has 13 residues. Germline values: CDR1 KGHDR, CDR2 SFDVKD. CDR3 sequence reads: CATSDELAGEQFF. The CDR3 bases are TGTGCCACCAGTGACGAACTAGCGGGAGAGCAGTTCTTC.

This chain joins TRBV27 and TRBJ1-2, with 7 nucleotides matching TRBD1. This CDR3 has 19 residues. Looked up from germline, CDR1 is MNHEY and CDR2 is SMNVEV (reference sequence). Trimming took 2 bases from V and 6 from J; bases not matched to a gene: 21. The DNA of the CDR3 is TGTGCCAGCAGTTTACTTTGGGGCACAGGGGTGTCATCACGGGATGGCTACACCTTC. It yields the protein CASSLLWGTGVSSRDGYTF.

With respect to this clonotype: A single base separates this from a much larger clone, so it may be a read error. V and J are TRBV27 and TRBJ1-2; D unresolved. V lost 4 bases, J lost 4 bases, and 22 bases lay in between. CDR1 MNHEY and CDR2 SMNVEV come from the germline V gene (reference sequence). The CDR3 runs to 17 residues. In nucleotides, the CDR3 is TGTGCCAGCAGTTCCCTAAGACCCTCCGGGATTCTCTATGGCTACACCTTC. It specifies CASSSLRPSGILYGYTF.

The J gene is TRBJ2-1, the V gene TRBV10-1; D unresolved. Germline V lookup: CDR1 WNHNN, CDR2 SYGVQD (reference sequence). With 0 bases removed from V and 4 bases from J, the gap between germline ends came to 7 bases. CDR3 length: 14 amino acids. The DNA of the CDR3 is TGCGCCAGCAGTGAGTCGAGACAATACAATGAGCAGTTCTTC. This encodes CASSESRQYNEQFF.

The rearrangement uses TRBV7-2 and TRBJ2-4; either TRBD1 or TRBD2 may fit D (6 bases each). The CDR3 contains 13 residues. V lost 4 bases to trimming and J lost 11 bases, with 15 bases between them. Germline V lookup: CDR1 SGHTA, CDR2 FQGNSA. CDR3 sequence (DNA): TGTGCCAGCAGCTCCGGGGGCGGGAAGTTTCAGTACTTC. It specifies CASSSGGGKFQYF.

This clonotype occurred a few times. V is TRBV28 and J is TRBJ1-5; unclear D gene. V was pared by 6 bases and J by 2 bases, with 14 bases between. The CDR3 spans 15 residues. Germline assignment: CDR1 MDHEN and CDR2 SYDVKM. The CDR3 reads CASSFPTKGNQPQHF. The CDR3 DNA reads as TGTGCCAGCAGCTTCCCCACCAAGGGCAATCAGCCCCAGCATTTT.

The V call is TRBV11-3, the J call TRBJ1-2; the match to TRBD1 covers 12 bases. This CDR3 is built from 16 residues. Unmatched junction bases numbered 5, after V lost 3 bases and J lost 3 bases. Germline V lookup: CDR1 SGHNT, CDR2 YENEEA. The chain's CDR3 is CASSFSGTGGDYGYTF. The DNA of the CDR3 is TGTGCCAGCAGCTTCTCCGGGACAGGGGGCGACTATGGCTACACCTTC.

The chain employs TRBV20-1 and TRBJ2-7, with 7 bases matching TRBD1. Germline CDR1 reads DFQATT; CDR2 reads SNEGSKA (reference sequence). The CDR3 is made up of 14 amino acids. V gave up 1 base and J gave up 2 bases; unmatched junction bases: 5. The CDR3 reads CSARAPTGTYEQYF. Here the CDR3 DNA reads TGCAGTGCTAGAGCCCCGACAGGGACCTACGAGCAGTACTTC.

The rearrangement joins TRBV28 to TRBJ2-5, with 8 bases identical to TRBD1. Trimming removed 4 bases from V and 5 bases from J; junction bases left unmatched: 6. The CDR3 is 14 residues long. Germline CDR1 reads MDHEN; CDR2 reads SYDVKM. For the CDR3, the DNA is TGTGCCAGCAGTTCCCGGACAGGGCAGGAGACCCAGTACTTC. It encodes CASSSRTGQETQYF.

The V gene is TRBV5-6, the J gene TRBJ2-5, with D unclear. The CDR3 has 18 residues. V was shortened by 0 bases and J by 5 bases, with 23 bases between the two germline ends. Germline V CDR1 and CDR2: SGHDT, YYEEEE. Here the CDR3 DNA reads TGTGCCAGCAGCTTGGCCGTGGTGGCCAAGGGTTCTACGGAGACCCAGTACTTC. It is translated as CASSLAVVAKGSTETQYF.

The DNA of the CDR3 is TGTGCCAGCAGCCAGGTGGAACAGCACTACGAGCAGTACTTC. It translates to CASSQVEQHYEQYF. This chain uses TRBV28 with TRBJ2-7; the D is unclear. The ends were cut back, 6 bases at V and 3 bases at J, with 15 bases in the middle. This CDR3 is built from 14 residues. The germline V gene has CDR1 MDHEN and CDR2 SYDVKM.

The gene calls are TRBV2 and TRBJ2-2; D is perhaps TRBD2 (6 bases). Germline values: CDR1 SNHLY, CDR2 FYNNEI. Trimming removed 8 bases from V and 1 base from J, with 14 bases in between. The CDR3 runs to 15 residues. CDR3 loop: CASQIGGWNTGELFF. The CDR3 DNA reads TGTGCCAGCCAGATCGGGGGATGGAACACCGGGGAGCTGTTTTTT.

V and J are TRBV23-1 and TRBJ1-2, with 9 bases lining up with TRBD1. TRBV23-1 is reported as an ORF; its role is uncertain. The CDR3 sequence is 15 residues long. Trimming took 6 bases from V and 0 from J; bases not matched to a gene: 5. CDR3 nucleotide sequence: TGCGCCAGCAGATTGAGGGACAGGGCTAACTATGGCTACACCTTC. This translates into CASRLRDRANYGYTF.

This clonotype appeared a few times. The V and J genes are TRBV6-1 and TRBJ2-2; 7 bases line up with TRBD2. Germline CDR1 reads MNHNS; CDR2 reads SASEGT. The V and J ends lost 5 bases and 1 base, in that order; junction bases with no gene match: 10. The CDR3 sequence is 17 residues long. The CDR3 bases are TGTGCCAGCAGTCGCGCCATGGGCGGGGGGAACACCGGGGAGCTGTTTTTT. Translated, it gives CASSRAMGGGNTGELFF.

The V gene is TRBV24-1, the J gene TRBJ1-5; 7 bases are shared with TRBD1. Germline CDR1 KGHDR, CDR2 SFDVKD. After removal of 7 bases from V and 4 bases from J, the junction contained 3 bases not matched to a gene. The CDR3 has 13 residues. The DNA of the CDR3 is TGTGCCACCAGCCGACAGGGAAATCAGCCCCAGCATTTT. Translating gives CATSRQGNQPQHF.

Only a few counts were recorded for this clonotype. Here the CDR3 DNA reads TGTGCCAGCAGTGAAGCAGGGGGACTCTACACCTTC. It encodes CASSEAGGLYTF. The chain is built from TRBV2 and TRBJ1-2; a possible D gene is TRBD1 (6 bases). The germline V gene encodes CDR1 SNHLY and CDR2 FYNNEI. The CDR3 contains 12 residues. V lost 0 bases to trimming and J lost 10 bases, with 9 bases between them.